The 14 T cell receptor beta chains below all came from one sample that was sequenced in a study of blood T cell repertoires in COVID-19. Sequencing used immunoSEQ multiplex PCR; TCRdb keeps in-frame clones, though not all of them. The repertoire includes around 70,000 clones, around four fifths of them detected once, and over 35% sits in the top ten. The sequenced material came from peripheral blood. The receptors were sampled from a man between 65 and 80 years old with acute or convalescent COVID-19.

The chain couples TRBV9 to TRBJ1-6; 7 nucleotides align to TRBD1. The trim removed 2 bases at V and 9 bases at J, leaving 5 bases unmatched. The CDR3 sequence is 14 residues long. Germline CDR1 and CDR2: SGDLS and YYNGEE. Here the CDR3 reads CASSVTGVGSPLHF. The CDR3 coding sequence is TGTGCCAGCAGCGTTACAGGGGTCGGTTCACCCCTCCACTTT.

The chain has TRBV6-5 and TRBJ2-7; 10 bases are a match to TRBD1. After removal of 4 bases from V and 0 bases from J, the junction contained 3 bases not matched to a gene. The CDR3 consists of 15 residues. Germline-derived CDR1 and CDR2 are MNHEY and SVGAGI. In nucleotides, the CDR3 is TGTGCCAGCAGTTCTTGGACAGGGGGCTCCTACGAGCAGTACTTC. It specifies CASSSWTGGSYEQYF.

The chain carries TRBV30 and TRBJ2-7; 8 positions agree with TRBD2. The V segment lost 0 bases and the J segment 6 bases; nucleotides outside the gene matches: 4. The CDR3 extends over 13 amino acids. Germline V gene sequence: CDR1 GTSNPN, CDR2 SVGIG (reference sequence). Here the CDR3 DNA reads TGTGCCTGGAGTGTAGCGGGAGAGGGCGAGCAGTACTTC. It encodes CAWSVAGEGEQYF.

V gene TRBV5-1 combines with J gene TRBJ2-1; maybe TRBD2 (6 bases). The length of the CDR3 is 12 residues. CDR1 and CDR2 from the germline V gene are SGHRS and YFSETQ. V was clipped by 1 base and J by 8 bases, with 7 bases between them. CDR3 coding DNA: TGCGCCAGCAGCTTGCGGAGGGATGAGCAGTTCTTC. Its translation: CASSLRRDEQFF.

The V and J genes are TRBV19 and TRBJ1-5, with TRBD1 identical over 9 bases. The CDR3 runs to 19 residues. The germline V gene encodes CDR1 LNHDA and CDR2 SQIVND (reference sequence). With 4 bases clipped from V and 5 bases from J, the junction kept 18 bases outside the gene matches. The CDR3 nucleotides read TGTGCCAGTAGTACAAAAAACTACGTAGGGACAGGGTCCGATCAGCCCCAGCATTTT. As protein: CASSTKNYVGTGSDQPQHF.

This chain uses TRBV7-2 with TRBJ2-3, with D possibly TRBD1 on 6 matching bases. Looked up from germline, CDR1 is SGHTA and CDR2 is FQGNSA. Trimming left V 4 bases short and J 0 bases short, with 11 bases between. The CDR3 loop spans 15 amino acids. CDR3 sequence reads: CASSSRQASTDTQYF. Written as DNA, the CDR3 is TGTGCCAGCAGCTCGAGACAGGCTAGCACAGATACGCAGTATTTT.

The rearrangement uses TRBV5-6 and TRBJ2-1; possibly TRBD2 for D (5 bases). CDR1 and CDR2 (germline): SGHDT, YYEEEE. Trimming shortened V by 5 bases and J by 6 bases, and 18 bases separated the two germline ends. There are 15 residues in the CDR3. The CDR3 sequence is CASSLPLGYGNEQFF. DNA of the CDR3: TGTGCCAGCAGTTTACCACTAGGATACGGCAATGAGCAGTTCTTC.

This clone was observed a single time. This rearrangement joins TRBV19 to TRBJ1-5, with no clear D. V was pared by 1 base and J by 0 bases, with 10 bases between. Per the germline V gene, CDR1 is LNHDA and CDR2 is SQIVND (reference sequence). This CDR3 region has 16 residues. CDR3 in DNA: TGTGCCAGTAGTATAGGCTTACAGTATAGCAATCAGCCCCAGCATTTT. It encodes CASSIGLQYSNQPQHF. Looking up the rest from reference TRBV19 and TRBJ1-5 gives the full variable domain: DGGITQSPKYLFRKEGQNVTLSCEQNLNHDAMYWYRQDPGQGLRLIYYSQIVNDFQKGDIAEGYSVSREKKESFPLTVTSAQKNPTAFYLCASSIGLQYSNQPQHFGDGTRLSIL.

This clone has a handful of counts. The chain has TRBV7-3 and TRBJ2-7; D is unclear. CDR3 length: 11 amino acids. Deletions cut 4 bases from V and 2 bases from J, with 3 bases between. CDR1 and CDR2 (germline): SGHTA, FQGTGA. CDR3: CASSSAYEQYF. In DNA, the CDR3 is TGTGCCAGCAGCTCGGCCTACGAGCAGTACTTC. The whole variable domain, remainder taken from reference TRBV7-3 and TRBJ2-7, is GAGVSQTPSNKVTEKGKYVELRCDPISGHTALYWYRQSLGQGPEFLIYFQGTGAADDSGLPNDRFFAVRPEGSVSTLKIQRTERGDSAVYLCASSSAYEQYFGPGTRLTVT.

The chain recombines TRBV19 with TRBJ1-2; TRBD1 aligns across 7 bases. Germline CDR1 is LNHDA and CDR2 is SQIVND (reference sequence). V lost 1 base to trimming and J lost 7 bases; unmatched junction nucleotides: 0. The CDR3 is 12 residues long. The CDR3 coding sequence is TGTGCCAGTAGTATAGGACAGGGTGGCTACACCTTC. Translating it yields CASSIGQGGYTF. Looking up the rest from reference TRBV19 and TRBJ1-2 gives the full variable domain: DGGITQSPKYLFRKEGQNVTLSCEQNLNHDAMYWYRQDPGQGLRLIYYSQIVNDFQKGDIAEGYSVSREKKESFPLTVTSAQKNPTAFYLCASSIGQGGYTFGSGTRLTVV.

The chain links TRBV6-5 to TRBJ1-6; D possibly corresponds to TRBD1 (5 bases). V shed 6 bases and J shed 0 bases, with 9 bases lying between them. The CDR3 is 15 amino acids. The germline CDR1 and CDR2 sequences are MNHEY and SVGAGI. The CDR3 loop reads CASSAGLSYNSPLHF. In DNA, the CDR3 is TGTGCCAGCAGCGCGGGGCTCTCCTATAATTCACCCCTCCACTTT.

This clone was seen more than once but under ten times. The rearrangement joins TRBV14 to TRBJ1-4; D unclear. The germline V gene encodes CDR1 SGHDN and CDR2 FVKESK. Trimming took 2 bases from V and 1 from J, leaving 11 bases between them. The CDR3 extends over 16 amino acids. The CDR3 protein is CASSQRPSVTNEKLFF. In DNA form, the CDR3 reads TGTGCCAGCAGCCAAAGGCCTAGTGTAACTAATGAAAAACTGTTTTTT.

The V call is TRBV5-5, the J call TRBJ1-4; no clear D gene. This CDR3 contains 15 residues. V was cut by 2 bases and J by 5 bases, with 13 bases left in between. The germline V gene has CDR1 SGHKS and CDR2 YYEKEE (reference sequence). This chain's CDR3 is CASSFNGGPNEKLFF. The CDR3 nucleotides read TGTGCCAGCAGCTTCAACGGAGGGCCAAATGAAAAACTGTTTTTT.

The J gene is TRBJ1-3, the V gene TRBV28; D is perhaps TRBD1 (5 bases). The CDR3 has 15 amino acids. Germline lookup yields CDR1 MDHEN and CDR2 SYDVKM. Trimming shortened V by 6 bases and J by 7 bases, and 19 bases separated the two germline ends. The DNA of the CDR3 is TGTGCCAGCAGCTCCATAGCGGCGCGGGGGAACACCATATATTTT. It codes for CASSSIAARGNTIYF.